This TCR beta chain was identified in a study of T-cell reconstitution after alpha-beta-depleted transplantation in children. This clonotype was seen a handful of times. Given a much more abundant clone one base away, this may be a read error. Preparing the TCRbeta library involved the use of unique molecular identifiers. TCRdb reprocessed the PCR reads with MiXCR, giving one entry per CDR3 protein. The sample records about 600,000 distinct CDR3 sequences, around 23% being singletons. The TCR sequence derives from a boy under three years old who had a stem cell transplant for acute myeloid leukemia, so the T cells may come from the graft donor. The sample was PBMCs, mostly from graft donor cells, taken 360 days after TCRalphabeta/CD19-depleted stem cell transplant.

The CDR3 loop is CASSYLGNNEQFF. CDR3 nucleotides: TGTGCCAGCAGTTACCTGGGAAACAATGAGCAGTTCTTC. The rearrangement joins TRBV6-6 to TRBJ2-1; no firm D call. V lost 2 bases to trimming and J lost 5 bases, with 7 bases between them. CDR3 length: 13 residues. CDR1 is MNHNY, CDR2 SVGAGI, per germline (reference sequence).